The sample holds one count of the clone carrying this T cell receptor (beta chain). One end of the junction is discordant with germline, which a read error may explain. These data come from a study of tumor-infiltrating lymphocytes in primary liver carcinoma. A primer in the constant region served to generate TCR beta cDNA from 450 to 650 ng of total RNA. Slightly modified ARM-PCR with three nested multiplex PCR rounds yielded TCR beta libraries. TRBV1-TRBV30 forward primers paired with a C-beta reverse primer were used in the first two PCR rounds, which ran about 11 cycles each. TCRdb ran MiXCR on the multiplex PCR reads and lists one entry per CDR3 protein. The table has about 190,000 distinct CDR3 sequences, over 80% seen once. The CDR3 covers 19 residues. Germline values: CDR1 MDHEN, CDR2 SYDVKM. Scientists recovered RNA and DNA together from around 18-30 mg of unsorted bulk tissue.

The J gene is TRBJ2-1, the V gene TRBV28; 8 positions agree with TRBD2. The sequenced sample consisted of tumor tissue from primary liver carcinoma. The receptor comes from a middle-aged man with primary liver carcinoma and hepatitis B virus infection. The CDR3 sequence: CATSTRPAGALVSTNEQFF. The CDR3 nucleotides are TGTGCCACCAGTACTAGACCAGCGGGAGCCCTAGTTAGTACCAATGAGCAGTTCTTC.